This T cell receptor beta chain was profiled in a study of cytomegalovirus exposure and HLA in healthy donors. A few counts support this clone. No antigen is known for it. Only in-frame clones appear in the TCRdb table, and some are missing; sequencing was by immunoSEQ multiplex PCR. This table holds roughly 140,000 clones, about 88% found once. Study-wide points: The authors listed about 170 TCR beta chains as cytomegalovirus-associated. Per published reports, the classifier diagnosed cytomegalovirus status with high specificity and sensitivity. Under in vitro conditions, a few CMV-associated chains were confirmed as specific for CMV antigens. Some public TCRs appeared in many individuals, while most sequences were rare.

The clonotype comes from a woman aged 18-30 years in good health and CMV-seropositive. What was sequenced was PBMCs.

This CDR3 reads CASSPGTPYSNQPQHF. CDR3 in DNA: TGTGCCAGCAGCCCAGGGACACCTTATAGCAATCAGCCCCAGCATTTT. The J gene is TRBJ1-5, the V gene TRBV7-9; D might be TRBD1 (6 bases). Germline V CDR1 and CDR2: SEHNR, FQNEAQ (reference sequence). Trimming took 5 bases from V and 0 from J, leaving 14 bases between them. The CDR3 is 16 residues long.